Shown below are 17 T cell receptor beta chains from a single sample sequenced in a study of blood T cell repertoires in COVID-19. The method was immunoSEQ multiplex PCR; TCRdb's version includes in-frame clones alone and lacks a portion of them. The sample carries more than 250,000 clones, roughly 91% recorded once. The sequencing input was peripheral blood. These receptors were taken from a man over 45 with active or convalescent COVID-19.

Here the CDR3 DNA reads TGTGCCTGGAGACAGTCCAGGAATGAAAAACTGTTTTTT. Encoded protein: CAWRQSRNEKLFF. This chain uses TRBV30 with TRBJ1-4; the D is unclear. Germline V CDR1 and CDR2: GTSNPN, SVGIG (reference sequence). The CDR3 is 13 amino acids. Trimming pared 3 bases from V and 5 bases from J, leaving 10 bases between.

This chain's CDR3 is CASSSLWGLAEAPGNEQFF. The CDR3 coding sequence is TGTGCCAGCAGCTCCCTTTGGGGACTAGCGGAGGCCCCGGGCAATGAGCAGTTCTTC. V usage is TRBV11-2 and J usage is TRBJ2-1, with 11 bases that match TRBD2. The CDR3 is 19 residues long. The J segment lost 6 bases and the V segment lost 4 bases, leaving 17 bases of the junction unmatched. The germline CDR1 and CDR2 sequences are SGHAT and FQNNGV.

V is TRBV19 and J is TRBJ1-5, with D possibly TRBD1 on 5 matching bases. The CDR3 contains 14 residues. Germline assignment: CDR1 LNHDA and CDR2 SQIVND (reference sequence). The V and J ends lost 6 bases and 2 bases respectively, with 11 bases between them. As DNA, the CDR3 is TGTGCCAGTAGCTTAAAACAGGGCAATCAGCCCCAGCATTTT. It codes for CASSLKQGNQPQHF.

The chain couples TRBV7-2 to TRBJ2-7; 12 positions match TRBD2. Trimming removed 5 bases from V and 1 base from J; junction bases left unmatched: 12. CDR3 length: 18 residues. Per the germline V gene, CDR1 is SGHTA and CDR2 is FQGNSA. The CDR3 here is CASSLGLTSGGTSYEQYF. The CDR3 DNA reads TGTGCCAGCAGCCTCGGACTTACTAGCGGGGGGACTTCCTACGAGCAGTACTTC.

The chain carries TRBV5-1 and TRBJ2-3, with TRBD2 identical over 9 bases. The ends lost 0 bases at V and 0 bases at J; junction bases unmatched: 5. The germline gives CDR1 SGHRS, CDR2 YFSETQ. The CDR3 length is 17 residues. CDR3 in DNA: TGCGCCAGCAGCTTGGCCCTAGCGGGGACTAGCACAGATACGCAGTATTTT. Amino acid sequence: CASSLALAGTSTDTQYF.

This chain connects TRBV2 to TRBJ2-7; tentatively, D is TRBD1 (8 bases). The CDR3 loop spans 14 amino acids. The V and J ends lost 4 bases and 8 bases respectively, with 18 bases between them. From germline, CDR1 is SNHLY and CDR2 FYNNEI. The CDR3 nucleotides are TGTGCCAGCAGTGGTAACAGGGGGGGCGAAAAGCAGTACTTC. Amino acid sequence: CASSGNRGGEKQYF.

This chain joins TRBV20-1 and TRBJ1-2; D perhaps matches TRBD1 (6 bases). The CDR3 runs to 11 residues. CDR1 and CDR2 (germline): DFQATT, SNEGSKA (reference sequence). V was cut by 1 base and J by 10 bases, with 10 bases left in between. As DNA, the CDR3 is TGCAGTGCTAGAGGAGGGGGGGACTACACCTTC. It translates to CSARGGGDYTF.

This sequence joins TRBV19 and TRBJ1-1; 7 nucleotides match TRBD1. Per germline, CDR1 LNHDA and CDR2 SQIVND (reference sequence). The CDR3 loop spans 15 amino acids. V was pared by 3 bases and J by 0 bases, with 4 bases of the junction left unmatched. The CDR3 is CASSILGQMNTEAFF. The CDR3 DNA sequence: TGTGCCAGTAGTATTCTGGGACAGATGAACACTGAAGCTTTCTTT. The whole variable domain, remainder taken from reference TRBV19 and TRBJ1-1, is DGGITQSPKYLFRKEGQNVTLSCEQNLNHDAMYWYRQDPGQGLRLIYYSQIVNDFQKGDIAEGYSVSREKKESFPLTVTSAQKNPTAFYLCASSILGQMNTEAFFGQGTRLTVV.

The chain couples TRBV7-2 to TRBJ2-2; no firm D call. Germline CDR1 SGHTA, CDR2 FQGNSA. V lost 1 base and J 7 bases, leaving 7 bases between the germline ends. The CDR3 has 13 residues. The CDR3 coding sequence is TGTGCCAGCAGCTTAGTGAGGCACGGGGAGCTGTTTTTT. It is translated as CASSLVRHGELFF.

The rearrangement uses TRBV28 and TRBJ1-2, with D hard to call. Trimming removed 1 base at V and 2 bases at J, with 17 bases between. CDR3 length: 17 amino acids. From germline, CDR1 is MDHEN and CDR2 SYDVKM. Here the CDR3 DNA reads TGTGCCAGCAGTTTATCTGCAGGCCCACGACGGAACTATGGCTACACCTTC. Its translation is CASSLSAGPRRNYGYTF.

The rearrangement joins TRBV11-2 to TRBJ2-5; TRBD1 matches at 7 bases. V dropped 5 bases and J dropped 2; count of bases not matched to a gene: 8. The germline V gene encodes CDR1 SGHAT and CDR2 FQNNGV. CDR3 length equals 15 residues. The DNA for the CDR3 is TGTGCCAGCAGCCTGATGGGACAGCCACAAGAGACCCAGTACTTC. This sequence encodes CASSLMGQPQETQYF.

CDR3 region: CASSQGPSIYEQYF. CDR3 nucleotides: TGTGCCAGCAGCCAAGGCCCTAGCATCTACGAGCAGTACTTC. The chain employs TRBV3-1 (or the pseudogene TRBV3-2) and TRBJ2-7; weak D call: TRBD2 (5 bases). Germline V gene data show CDR1 as LGHDT and CDR2 as YNNKEL (reference sequence). V was trimmed by 1 base and J by 3 bases, leaving 10 bases between them. The CDR3 consists of 14 residues.

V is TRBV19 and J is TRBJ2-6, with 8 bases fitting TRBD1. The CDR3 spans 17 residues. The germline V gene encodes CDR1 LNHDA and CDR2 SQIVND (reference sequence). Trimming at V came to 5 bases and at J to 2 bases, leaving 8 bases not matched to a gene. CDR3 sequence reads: CASSPGQGRAGANVLTF. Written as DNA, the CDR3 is TGTGCCAGTAGTCCAGGACAGGGAAGGGCTGGGGCCAACGTCCTGACTTTC.

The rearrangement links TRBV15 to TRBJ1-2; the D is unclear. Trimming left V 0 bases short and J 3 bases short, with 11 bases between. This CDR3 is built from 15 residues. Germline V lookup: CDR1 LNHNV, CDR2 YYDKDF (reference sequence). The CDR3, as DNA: TGTGCCACCAGCAGAGATCGGAACAGCTACTATGGCTACACCTTC. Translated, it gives CATSRDRNSYYGYTF.

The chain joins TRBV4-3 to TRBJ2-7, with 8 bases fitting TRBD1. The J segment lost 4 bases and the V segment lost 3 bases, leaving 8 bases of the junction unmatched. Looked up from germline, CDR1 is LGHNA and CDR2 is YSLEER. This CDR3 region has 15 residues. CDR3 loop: CASSQRGTGAYEQYF. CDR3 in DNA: TGCGCCAGCAGCCAGCGCGGGACAGGTGCATACGAGCAGTACTTC.

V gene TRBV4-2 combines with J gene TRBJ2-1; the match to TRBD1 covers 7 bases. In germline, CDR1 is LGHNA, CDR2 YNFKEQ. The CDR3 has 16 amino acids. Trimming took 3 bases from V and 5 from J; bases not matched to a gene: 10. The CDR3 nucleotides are TGTGCCAGCAGCCAGTTACAGGGGCAGGGCAACAATGAGCAGTTCTTC. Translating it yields CASSQLQGQGNNEQFF.

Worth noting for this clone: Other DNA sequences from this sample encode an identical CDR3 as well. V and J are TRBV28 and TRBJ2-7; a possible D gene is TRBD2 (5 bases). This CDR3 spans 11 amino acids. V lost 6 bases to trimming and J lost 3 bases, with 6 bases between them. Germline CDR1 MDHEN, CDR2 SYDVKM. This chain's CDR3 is CASSRGYEQYF. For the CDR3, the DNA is TGTGCCAGCAGCCGGGGCTACGAGCAGTACTTC.